This T cell receptor beta chain was documented in a study of OX40 agonist ivuxolimab in advanced cancers. Study-wide context: The study gave patients intravenous ivuxolimab at 0.01 to 10 mg/kg every 2 weeks.

Libraries were prepared by immunoSEQ multiplex PCR; TCRdb keeps only in-frame clonotypes and omits some of them. This sample has tens of thousands of clones; 88% occur once, and the top ten carry around 0.99%. As to this clone: The antigen remains undetermined.

The study, taken as a whole, reports: Clonal expansion was seen in CD4+ and CD8+ blood T cells by week 6 at 0.1 to 3.0 mg/kg. The authors also found low normalized T-cell clonal expansion in some nonresponders.

Specimen: CD4+ or CD8+ T cells sorted from blood, collected in a trial of the OX40 agonist ivuxolimab. The receptor was derived from an adult with an advanced solid tumor such as melanoma, head and neck, liver or kidney cancer.

CDR3: CASSPGGAQAQPQHF. DNA of the CDR3: TGTGCCAGCTCACCGGGGGGGGCGCAAGCTCAGCCCCAGCATTTT. The chain has TRBV18 and TRBJ1-5; D may be TRBD1 (6 bases). The germline V and J ends were trimmed by 3 bases and 6 bases, with 15 bases remaining between them. CDR1 and CDR2 from the germline V gene are KGHSH and LQKENI. The CDR3 loop spans 15 amino acids.